This TCR beta chain stems from a study of regulatory T cells in long-lasting Graves disease. This clonotype showed up just once. The CDR3 has 17 amino acids. Germline values: CDR1 MNHEY, CDR2 SMNVEV (reference sequence). HTBI primers from iRepertoire and Arm-PCR of CDR3 regions yielded the TCR beta libraries. TCRdb analysed the multiplex PCR reads with MiXCR anew, one entry per CDR3 protein. The sample lists about 220,000 distinct CDR3 sequences, roughly a fifth seen once, with about 12% in the top ten. The time point denotes: newly diagnosed GD, antithyroid drugs for less than 3 months. PBMC RNA served as the TCR library source. Patients came from an endocrinology department in Xi'an, China. The same specimen was also included in a second study, on T cells in Graves' hyperthyroidism and ophthalmopathy. From that second work: Clonotypes that were expanded in thyroid above 0.001 mostly appeared in blood too.

Sequenced here: peripheral blood mononuclear cells (PBMCs), sampled at new diagnosis, from a patient treated with antithyroid drugs. The chain links TRBV27 to TRBJ2-1, with 7 bases that match TRBD1. The assigned J gene may be wrong: the sequence end matches TRBJ2-5 better. The TCR comes from a woman in her twenties or thirties with Graves disease. CDR3 protein: CASSSHLGDRAQETQYF. The CDR3 nucleotides read TGTGCCAGCAGTTCACACCTTGGTGACAGGGCTCAAGAGACCCAGTACTTC.